The 9 T cell receptor beta chains below come from one sample, sequenced in a study of T cell responses to AZD1222 COVID-19 vaccine (dated by TCRdb to about 2021). The library was built by means of the immunoSEQ multiplex PCR assay. Not all clones reach the TCRdb copy of this immuneACCESS table, which keeps in-frame sequences only. Checked studies attribute under half of the gap to unresolved V genes and leave the rest unexplained. The sample table lists 150,000 to 200,000 clones, just under 95% of them with a count of one. The ten largest clones take up about 0.9% of the sample. The time point tag for this specimen amounts to: baseline before first vaccination. Sample: peripheral blood, taken on day 0 of AZD1222 vaccination. The receptors stem from an adult in good health.

The CDR3 spells CSGVGTDRGSYNEQFF. DNA for the CDR3: TGCAGCGGGGTAGGGACAGATCGAGGGTCCTACAATGAGCAGTTCTTC. The J gene is TRBJ2-1, the V gene TRBV29-1; 7 nucleotides line up with TRBD1. Unmatched junction bases numbered 13, after V lost 7 bases and J lost 1 base. The CDR3 has 16 residues. CDR1 and CDR2 (germline): SQVTM, ANQGSEA.

The chain has TRBV4-2 and TRBJ1-4; a possible D gene is TRBD1 (6 bases). The CDR3 totals 18 residues. Germline V gives CDR1 LGHNA, CDR2 YNFKEQ. Trimming took off 0 bases at V and 8 bases at J, with 22 bases between the two ends. Here the CDR3 reads CASSQDPTSGGRREKLFF. As DNA, the CDR3 is TGTGCCAGCAGCCAAGACCCCACTTCCGGGGGCAGGAGAGAAAAACTGTTTTTT.

V usage is TRBV6-5 and J usage is TRBJ1-2; D unclear. There are 12 residues in the CDR3. Trimming took off 5 bases at V and 4 bases at J, with 8 bases between the two ends. Germline CDR1 reads MNHEY; CDR2 reads SVGAGI. As DNA, the CDR3 is TGTGCCAGCAGTCTGCAGGCCTATGGCTACACCTTC. Translated: CASSLQAYGYTF.

The chain links TRBV19 to TRBJ1-5; D uncertain. The CDR3 is made up of 13 amino acids. The germline V gene has CDR1 LNHDA and CDR2 SQIVND (reference sequence). Trimming left V 1 base short and J 9 bases short, with 10 bases between. The CDR3 loop is CASSIGRLGPQHF. Written as DNA, the CDR3 is TGTGCCAGTAGTATAGGGCGGCTTGGGCCCCAGCATTTT.

J is TRBJ2-2 and V is TRBV9; unclear D gene. Germline CDR1 and CDR2: SGDLS and YYNGEE. The V and J ends lost 0 bases and 0 bases respectively, with 9 bases between them. CDR3 size: 16 residues. Here the CDR3 DNA reads TGTGCCAGCAGCGTAGGGGCAGGATCGAACACCGGGGAGCTGTTTTTT. Protein: CASSVGAGSNTGELFF. Full variable domain (remainder filled in from reference TRBV9 and TRBJ2-2): DSGVTQTPKHLITATGQRVTLRCSPRSGDLSVYWYQQSLDQGLQFLIQYYNGEERAKGNILERFSAQQFPDLHSELNLSSLELGDSALYFCASSVGAGSNTGELFFGEGSRLTVL.

The genes are TRBV19 and TRBJ1-5; maybe TRBD1 (5 bases). Trimming left V 3 bases short and J 5 bases short, with 14 bases between. Germline V gives CDR1 LNHDA, CDR2 SQIVND (reference sequence). The CDR3 is made up of 15 amino acids. CDR3 nucleotides: TGTGCCAGTAGTATGCCAGGGAATCAACATCAGCCCCAGCATTTT. The encoded protein is CASSMPGNQHQPQHF.

A single count supports this clone. The rearrangement links TRBV11-3 to TRBJ2-3; TRBD2 matches at 7 bases. The CDR3 has 16 residues. Germline V gene sequence: CDR1 SGHNT, CDR2 YENEEA. The V and J ends lost 2 bases and 4 bases, in that order; junction bases with no gene match: 9. CDR3 sequence reads: CASSLRSGAWADTQYF. The CDR3 DNA is TGTGCCAGCAGCTTAAGGAGCGGGGCGTGGGCAGATACGCAGTATTTT.

J is TRBJ1-2 and V is TRBV21-1; no check of the table's D call, TRBD1, against the DNA was made. TRBV21-1 counts as a pseudogene. CDR3 length: 13 amino acids. The CDR3 here is CASSKDTGHGYTF. For the CDR3, the DNA is TGTGCCAGCAGCAAAGACACAGGGCATGGCTACACCTTC.

This chain uses TRBV7-9 with TRBJ2-7; 7 bases align to TRBD2. With 6 bases clipped from V and 5 bases from J, the junction kept 7 bases outside the gene matches. The CDR3 sequence is 13 residues long. CDR1 SEHNR and CDR2 FQNEAQ come from the germline V gene (reference sequence). The CDR3 DNA follows: TGTGCCAGCAGGGGGAGGGGTTTGAACGAGCAGTACTTC. Protein product: CASRGRGLNEQYF.